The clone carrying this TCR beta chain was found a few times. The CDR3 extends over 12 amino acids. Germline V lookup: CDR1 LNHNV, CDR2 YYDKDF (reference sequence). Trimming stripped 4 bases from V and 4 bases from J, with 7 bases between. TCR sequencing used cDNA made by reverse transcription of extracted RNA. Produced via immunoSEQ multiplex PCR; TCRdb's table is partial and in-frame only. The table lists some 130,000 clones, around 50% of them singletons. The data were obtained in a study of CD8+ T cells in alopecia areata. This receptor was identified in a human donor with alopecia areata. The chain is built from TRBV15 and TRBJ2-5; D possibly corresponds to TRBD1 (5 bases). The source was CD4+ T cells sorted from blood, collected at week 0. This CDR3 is CATSTGRETQYF. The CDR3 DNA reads TGTGCCACCAGCACAGGGCGAGAGACCCAGTACTTC.